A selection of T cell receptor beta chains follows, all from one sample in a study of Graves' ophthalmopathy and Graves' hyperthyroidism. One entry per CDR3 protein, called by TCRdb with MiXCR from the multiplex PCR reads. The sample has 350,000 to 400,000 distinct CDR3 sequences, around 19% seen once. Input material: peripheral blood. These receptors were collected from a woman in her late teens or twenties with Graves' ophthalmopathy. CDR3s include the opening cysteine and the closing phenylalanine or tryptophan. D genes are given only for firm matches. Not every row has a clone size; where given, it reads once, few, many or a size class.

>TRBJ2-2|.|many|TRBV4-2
CASTQGTGDTGELFF
TGTGCCAGCACCCAAGGGACTGGCGACACCGGGGAGCTGTTTTTT
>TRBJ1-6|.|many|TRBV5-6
CASSFVHRNSPLHF
TGTGCCAGCAGCTTTGTACACCGAAATTCACCCCTCCACTTT
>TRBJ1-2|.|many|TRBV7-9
CASSHSRDGYTF
TGTGCCAGCAGCCACTCCAGGGATGGCTACACCTTC
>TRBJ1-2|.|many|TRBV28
CASSLSQGSGYTF
TGTGCCAGCAGTTTAAGTCAGGGGAGTGGCTACACCTTC
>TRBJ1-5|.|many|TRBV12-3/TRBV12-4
CASSFAGAKPQHF
TGTGCCAGCAGTTTTGCAGGGGCCAAGCCCCAGCATTTT
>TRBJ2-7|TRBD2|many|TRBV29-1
CSVGGLAALTPYEQYF
TGCAGCGTTGGTGGACTAGCCGCCTTGACTCCCTACGAGCAGTACTTC
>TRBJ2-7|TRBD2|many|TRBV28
CASGLAGGSYEQYF
TGTGCCAGCGGCCTCGCGGGAGGCTCCTACGAGCAGTACTTC
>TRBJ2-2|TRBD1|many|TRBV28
CASRTGGNGELFF
TGTGCCAGCAGGACAGGGGGAAACGGGGAGCTGTTTTTT
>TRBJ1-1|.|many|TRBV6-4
CASGPRERINSGTEAFF
TGTGCCAGCGGCCCTCGGGAAAGGATAAACTCGGGCACTGAAGCTTTCTTT
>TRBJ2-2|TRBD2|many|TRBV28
CASISGTRVNTGELFF
TGTGCCAGTATTTCCGGGACTAGGGTAAACACCGGGGAGCTGTTTTTT
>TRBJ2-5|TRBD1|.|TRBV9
CASSTGGWGETQYF
TGTGCCAGCAGCACAGGGGGCTGGGGAGAGACCCAGTACTTC
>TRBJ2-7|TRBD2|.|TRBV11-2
CASSLGPGGAYEQYF
TGTGCCAGCAGCTTAGGACCGGGAGGTGCCTACGAGCAGTACTTC
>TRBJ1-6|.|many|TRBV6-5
CATQSYRTYNSPLHF
TGTGCCACACAATCCTACAGGACCTATAATTCACCCCTCCACTTT
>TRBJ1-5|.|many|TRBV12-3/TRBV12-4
CASSPFGSNQPQHF
TGTGCCAGCAGTCCTTTTGGTAGCAATCAGCCCCAGCATTTT
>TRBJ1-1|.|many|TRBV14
CASSHQDGEAFF
TGTGCCAGCAGCCATCAGGACGGTGAAGCTTTCTTT
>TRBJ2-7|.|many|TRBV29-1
CSVGVSSREQYF
TGCAGCGTTGGAGTCAGTTCTCGAGAGCAGTACTTC
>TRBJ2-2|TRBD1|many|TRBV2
CASIGGQGASNTGELFF
TGTGCCAGCATCGGTGGACAGGGGGCCTCGAACACCGGGGAGCTGTTTTTT
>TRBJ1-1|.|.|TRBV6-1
CASSEVHANTEAFF
TGTGCCAGCAGTGAAGTTCACGCGAACACTGAAGCTTTCTTT
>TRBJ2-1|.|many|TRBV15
CATSRSGTLGDEQFF
TGTGCCACCAGCAGATCCGGGACCCTAGGGGATGAGCAGTTCTTC
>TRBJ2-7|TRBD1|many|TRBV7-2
CASSYTDRGPWEQYF
TGTGCCAGCAGCTACACGGACAGGGGGCCGTGGGAGCAGTACTTC
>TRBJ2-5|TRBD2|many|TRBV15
CATSVLGAGEYQETQYF
TGTGCCACCAGCGTCCTCGGGGCGGGGGAGTACCAAGAGACCCAGTACTTC
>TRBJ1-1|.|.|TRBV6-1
CASKRGAGGRLNTEAFF
TGTGCCAGCAAAAGAGGGGCGGGGGGGAGATTGAACACTGAAGCTTTCTTT
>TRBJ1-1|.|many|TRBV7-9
CASSGPGTEAFF
TGTGCCAGCAGCGGGCCCGGGACTGAAGCTTTCTTT
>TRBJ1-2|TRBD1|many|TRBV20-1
CRAGEGQGFYGYTF
TGCAGGGCGGGAGAGGGACAGGGATTCTATGGCTACACCTTC
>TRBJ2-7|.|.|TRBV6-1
CASSEAGEQYF
TGTGCCAGCAGTGAAGCGGGCGAGCAGTACTTC
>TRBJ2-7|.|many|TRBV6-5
CASSYSSRGGRAYEQYF
TGTGCCAGCAGTTACTCGAGCCGTGGGGGTCGGGCCTACGAGCAGTACTTC
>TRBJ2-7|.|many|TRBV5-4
CASSSGQLNEQYF
TGTGCCAGCAGCTCTGGACAGTTAAACGAGCAGTACTTC
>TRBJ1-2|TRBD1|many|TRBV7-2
CASSLGDRAARGYTF
TGTGCCAGCAGCTTAGGGGACAGGGCCGCTAGGGGCTACACCTTC
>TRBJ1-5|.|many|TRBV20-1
CSARQGNSNQPQHF
TGCAGTGCTAGACAGGGAAATAGCAATCAGCCCCAGCATTTT
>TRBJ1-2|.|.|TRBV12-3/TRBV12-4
CASSLDGTLQGYTF
TGTGCCAGCAGTTTAGACGGTACACTTCAGGGCTACACCTTC
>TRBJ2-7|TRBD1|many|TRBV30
CAWSAADRGYEQYF
TGTGCCTGGAGCGCAGCCGACAGGGGTTACGAGCAGTACTTC
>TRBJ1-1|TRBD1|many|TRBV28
CASSLGQVSNTEAFF
TGTGCCAGCAGCTTAGGACAGGTGTCGAACACTGAAGCTTTCTTT
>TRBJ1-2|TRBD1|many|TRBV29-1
CSVERGLGRDPYGYTF
TGCAGCGTTGAGAGGGGGCTGGGCAGGGATCCCTATGGCTACACCTTC
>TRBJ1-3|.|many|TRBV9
CASSASIVYSGNTIYF
TGTGCCAGCAGCGCCTCAATCGTATACTCTGGAAACACCATATATTTT
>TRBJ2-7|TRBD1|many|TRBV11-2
CASSPWGQSYEQYF
TGTGCCAGCAGCCCATGGGGACAGTCCTACGAGCAGTACTTC
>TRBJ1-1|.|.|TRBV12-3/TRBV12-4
CASTLSDSPEAFF
TGTGCCAGCACCCTATCGGATAGCCCTGAAGCTTTCTTT
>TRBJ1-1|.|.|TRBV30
CAWRTRGGYTEAFF
TGTGCCTGGAGGACGCGGGGCGGATACACTGAAGCTTTCTTT
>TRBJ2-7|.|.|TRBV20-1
CSARDRAVFAYEQYF
TGCAGTGCTAGAGATCGGGCAGTCTTCGCCTACGAGCAGTACTTC
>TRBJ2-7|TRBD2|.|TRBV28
CASSLEIQTSGRAHEQYF
TGTGCCAGCAGTTTAGAAATCCAGACTAGCGGGAGAGCCCACGAGCAGTACTTC
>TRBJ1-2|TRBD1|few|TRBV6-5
CASSNTGALAYGYTF
TGTGCCAGCAGTAACACAGGGGCCCTAGCCTATGGCTACACCTTC
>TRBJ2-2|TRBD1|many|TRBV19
CASSGILGQGRRTGELFF
TGTGCCAGTAGCGGAATTCTCGGACAGGGCCGTCGGACCGGGGAGCTGTTTTTT
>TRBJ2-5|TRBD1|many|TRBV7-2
CASSFGTGGTKTQYF
TGTGCCAGCAGCTTCGGGACAGGGGGCACAAAGACCCAGTACTTC
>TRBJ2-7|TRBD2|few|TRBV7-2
CASCPSGRAYEQYF
TGTGCCAGCTGTCCTAGCGGGAGGGCCTACGAGCAGTACTTC
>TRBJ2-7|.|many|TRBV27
CATLGLQSYEQYF
TGTGCCACCCTGGGACTTCAGTCCTACGAGCAGTACTTC
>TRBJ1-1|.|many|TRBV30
CAWTGARAEAFF
TGTGCCTGGACAGGGGCGAGGGCTGAAGCTTTCTTT
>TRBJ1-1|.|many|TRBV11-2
CASSPLKGNTEAFF
TGTGCCAGCAGCCCTTTAAAGGGGAACACTGAAGCTTTCTTT
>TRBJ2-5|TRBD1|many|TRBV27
CASYSQGAVKTQYF
TGTGCCAGCTACTCGCAGGGGGCCGTGAAGACCCAGTACTTC
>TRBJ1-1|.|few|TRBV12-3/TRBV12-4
CASSVSWSPEAFF
TGTGCCAGCAGTGTATCGTGGTCCCCTGAAGCTTTCTTT
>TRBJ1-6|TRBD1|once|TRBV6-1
CASSVRQGLRSPLHF
TGTGCCAGCAGTGTACGACAGGGGTTGCGTTCACCCCTCCACTTT